Following are 22 T cell receptor beta chains from one sample sequenced in a study of cytomegalovirus exposure and HLA in healthy donors (dated by TCRdb to 2016 to 2017). Receptor amplification or capture employed the immunoSEQ multiplex PCR assay. For the multiplex PCR, a mixture combining 60 forward primers for TCR Vbeta segments and 13 reverse primers for TCR Jbeta segments was used. Not all clones reach the TCRdb copy of this immuneACCESS table, which keeps in-frame sequences only. Checked studies attribute under half of the gap to unresolved V genes and leave the rest unexplained. The table for this sample lists about 100,000 clones; roughly 76% of them were counted only once. Jointly, the top ten make up roughly 2% of the sample. The sample taken for sequencing was PBMCs. All receptors come from a man between 18 and 35 years old in good health and CMV-seronegative.

The J gene is TRBJ1-1, the V gene TRBV11-2; D not certain. This CDR3 contains 14 residues. V lost 1 base and J lost 5, with 11 bases in between. Looked up from germline, CDR1 is SGHAT and CDR2 is FQNNGV. The CDR3 sequence is CASSLGRLGTEAFF. CDR3 DNA: TGTGCCAGCAGCTTAGGACGGCTCGGGACTGAAGCTTTCTTT.

The genes are TRBV7-9 and TRBJ1-1; maybe TRBD1 (6 bases). V was trimmed by 3 bases and J by 8 bases, leaving 13 bases between them. CDR3 length equals 13 residues. The germline gives CDR1 SEHNR, CDR2 FQNEAQ (reference sequence). As DNA, the CDR3 is TGTGCCAGCAGCTTGGGGACCGGGACAGAAGCTTTCTTT. This codes for CASSLGTGTEAFF.

The rearrangement uses TRBV11-2 and TRBJ2-5, with D unclear. This CDR3 has 14 residues. CDR1 is SGHAT, CDR2 FQNNGV, per germline. V lost 5 bases, J lost 5 bases, and 15 bases lay in between. In nucleotides, the CDR3 is TGTGCCAGCAGCAAATTTGAGTTCTGGGAGACCCAGTACTTC. This encodes CASSKFEFWETQYF.

This clone has just a few counts. The genes are TRBV27 and TRBJ2-1, with D unresolved. The ends were cut back, 3 bases at V and 4 bases at J, with 7 bases in the middle. CDR3 length: 13 residues. Germline V gene data show CDR1 as MNHEY and CDR2 as SMNVEV (reference sequence). Here the CDR3 DNA reads TGTGCCAGCAGTTTGACCGGGTACAATGAGCAGTTCTTC. Protein product: CASSLTGYNEQFF.

The rearrangement links TRBV9 to TRBJ1-1; D may be TRBD1 (6 bases). CDR1 SGDLS and CDR2 YYNGEE come from the germline V gene. The length of the CDR3 is 16 residues. V lost 0 bases and J 4 bases, leaving 16 bases between the germline ends. The CDR3 protein is CASSVEGGGGATEAFF. The CDR3 bases are TGTGCCAGCAGCGTAGAGGGGGGAGGGGGGGCCACTGAAGCTTTCTTT.

The chain carries TRBV19 and TRBJ2-7, with D perhaps TRBD1 (6 bases). CDR1 and CDR2 from the germline V gene are LNHDA and SQIVND (reference sequence). V was shortened by 4 bases and J by 1 base, with 17 bases between the two germline ends. The CDR3 is 16 residues long. The CDR3 DNA reads TGTGCCAGTAGTACCTTCCTCACCGGACAGTCCTACGAGCAGTACTTC. Translating it yields CASSTFLTGQSYEQYF. The variable domain in full, with the rest retrieved from reference TRBV19 and TRBJ2-7, is DGGITQSPKYLFRKEGQNVTLSCEQNLNHDAMYWYRQDPGQGLRLIYYSQIVNDFQKGDIAEGYSVSREKKESFPLTVTSAQKNPTAFYLCASSTFLTGQSYEQYFGPGTRLTVT.

The V call is TRBV27, the J call TRBJ1-2, with D possibly being TRBD1 (5 bases). V was pared by 2 bases and J by 8 bases, with 18 bases between. This CDR3 comprises 15 residues. The V gene's germline CDR1 is MNHEY and CDR2 SMNVEV (reference sequence). The CDR3 region is CASSLTRGRQGGYTF. DNA for the CDR3: TGTGCCAGCAGTTTAACGCGGGGACGCCAAGGGGGCTACACCTTC.

The chain has TRBV29-1 and TRBJ1-2, with TRBD1 matching 12 bases. After removal of 3 bases from V and 3 bases from J, the junction contained 2 bases not matched to a gene. Germline V gene data show CDR1 as SQVTM and CDR2 as ANQGSEA. The CDR3 spans 14 residues. CDR3 loop: CSVEGQGADYGYTF. The CDR3 DNA sequence: TGCAGCGTTGAGGGACAGGGGGCCGACTATGGCTACACCTTC.

A note on this clone: A read error may account for a junction end that differs from germline. The V and J genes are TRBV28 and TRBJ2-7; D may be TRBD1 (5 bases). CDR1 is MDHEN, CDR2 SYDVKM, per germline. The CDR3 is 13 residues long. CDR3 loop: CASTKDIPTSLDF. The CDR3 DNA follows: TGTGCCAGCACAAAGGACATACCTACGAGTCTTGACTTC.

V gene TRBV4-2 combines with J gene TRBJ2-5; 7 bases are shared with TRBD1. V gave up 4 bases and J gave up 5 bases; unmatched junction bases: 10. The germline V gene encodes CDR1 LGHNA and CDR2 YNFKEQ. This CDR3 spans 15 amino acids. The DNA of the CDR3 is TGTGCCAGCAGCCCCTGGACAGGTGGTGGGGAGACCCAGTACTTC. Its protein is CASSPWTGGGETQYF.

A few counts support this clone. The rearrangement joins TRBV4-1 to TRBJ2-5; the D gene is possibly TRBD2 (6 bases). The CDR3 loop spans 13 amino acids. CDR1 and CDR2 from the germline V gene are MGHRA and YSYEKL. V lost 4 bases and J 2 bases, leaving 8 bases between the germline ends. In DNA form, the CDR3 reads TGCGCCAGCAGCCCGGGACTTCAAGAGACCCAGTACTTC. Translation gives CASSPGLQETQYF.

This chain links TRBV5-4 with TRBJ2-5; 11 bases are a match to TRBD2. The CDR3 is 18 residues long. Germline CDR1 SGHNT, CDR2 YYREEE (reference sequence). Trimming cost V 0 bases and J 0 bases; bases outside gene matches: 7. The CDR3 nucleotides read TGTGCCAGCAGCTTGGTACTAGCGGGGGCCATCCACCAAGAGACCCAGTACTTC. It encodes CASSLVLAGAIHQETQYF.

The J gene is TRBJ2-7, the V gene TRBV7-2; tentative D call: TRBD1 (6 bases). Deletions cut 5 bases from V and 2 bases from J, with 10 bases between. Germline assignment: CDR1 SGHTA and CDR2 FQGNSA. The CDR3 length is 13 residues. Written as DNA, the CDR3 is TGTGCCAGCAGCCGCGACAGGACCTACGAGCAGTACTTC. It codes for CASSRDRTYEQYF.

This chain uses TRBV7-2 with TRBJ2-5; 9 bases map to TRBD2. Germline assignment: CDR1 SGHTA and CDR2 FQGNSA. V lost 4 bases and J lost 5; bases outside the gene matches: 17. The CDR3 consists of 18 residues. For the CDR3, the DNA is TGTGCCAGCAGCTCCGGGGTCTCGCGGGGGGGTATTGGGGAGACCCAGTACTTC. It encodes CASSSGVSRGGIGETQYF.

The chain combines TRBV5-1 with TRBJ2-2; perhaps TRBD2 as D (5 bases). This CDR3 has 15 residues. The V and J ends lost 0 bases and 0 bases respectively, with 6 bases between them. Germline V gene data show CDR1 as SGHRS and CDR2 as YFSETQ. The CDR3 sequence: CASSLDGANTGELFF. Here the CDR3 DNA reads TGCGCCAGCAGCTTGGACGGGGCGAACACCGGGGAGCTGTTTTTT. Complete variable domain (other parts from reference TRBV5-1 and TRBJ2-2): KAGVTQTPRYLIKTRGQQVTLSCSPISGHRSVSWYQQTPGQGLQFLFEYFSETQRNKGNFPGRFSGRQFSNSRSEMNVSTLELGDSALYLCASSLDGANTGELFFGEGSRLTVL.

This clone has a handful of counts. The rearrangement links TRBV5-1 to TRBJ2-5; D possibly corresponds to TRBD1 (5 bases). V lost 1 base and J 5 bases, leaving 9 bases between the germline ends. The CDR3 runs 13 residues. CDR1 SGHRS and CDR2 YFSETQ come from the germline V gene. The CDR3 spells CASSLPGSETQYF. The CDR3 DNA reads TGCGCCAGCAGCTTGCCAGGGTCGGAGACCCAGTACTTC.

The gene calls are TRBV5-6 and TRBJ2-6; 7 bases agree with TRBD2. The CDR3 spans 16 residues. V gave up 4 bases and J gave up 0 bases; unmatched junction bases: 4. Germline V gene sequence: CDR1 SGHDT, CDR2 YYEEEE. This CDR3 is CASSRSGYSGANVLTF. CDR3 nucleotides: TGTGCCAGCAGCCGTAGCGGGTACTCTGGGGCCAACGTCCTGACTTTC.

The chain employs TRBV27 and TRBJ2-3; TRBD2 matches at 16 bases. CDR1 is MNHEY and CDR2 is SMNVEV in the germline V gene (reference sequence). J was trimmed by 6 bases and V by 4 bases; bases with no gene match: 7. CDR3 length equals 17 residues. CDR3 in DNA: TGTGCCAGCAGTTCTCTCGGGACTAGCGGGGGGGTCGATACGCAGTATTTT. This encodes CASSSLGTSGGVDTQYF.

This clone has only one observation. This chain links TRBV5-1 with TRBJ1-4; 11 bases are shared with TRBD1. With V trimmed by 0 bases and J by 8 bases, 12 bases remained unmatched. The germline V gene encodes CDR1 SGHRS and CDR2 YFSETQ. This CDR3 is 18 amino acids long. The DNA for the CDR3 is TGCGCCAGCAGCTTGGCCCCACTCAGGACAGGGGGCATGGAAAAACTGTTTTTT. It yields the protein CASSLAPLRTGGMEKLFF.

The chain links TRBV19 to TRBJ1-3; D remains ambiguous. The CDR3 runs 14 residues. CDR1 LNHDA and CDR2 SQIVND come from the germline V gene (reference sequence). Trimming took 5 bases from V and 2 from J, leaving 10 bases between them. The CDR3 bases are TGTGCCAGTAGTCCGTCGTGGCCTGGAAACACCATATATTTT. Its protein is CASSPSWPGNTIYF. The full variable domain, in which reference TRBV19 and TRBJ1-3 provide the parts outside the CDR3, is DGGITQSPKYLFRKEGQNVTLSCEQNLNHDAMYWYRQDPGQGLRLIYYSQIVNDFQKGDIAEGYSVSREKKESFPLTVTSAQKNPTAFYLCASSPSWPGNTIYFGEGSWLTVV.

The chain carries TRBV6-6 and TRBJ2-6; 10 positions agree with TRBD1. The ends lost 4 bases at V and 3 bases at J; junction bases unmatched: 3. The V gene's germline CDR1 is MNHNY and CDR2 SVGAGI (reference sequence). The CDR3 totals 16 residues. CDR3 DNA sequence: TGTGCCAGCAGTTTTGACAGGGGGCTTGGGGCCAACGTCCTGACTTTC. Protein: CASSFDRGLGANVLTF.

This clone was picked up one time. J is TRBJ1-1 and V is TRBV19; weak D call: TRBD1 (6 bases). Deletions cut 3 bases from V and 1 base from J, with 9 bases between. The CDR3 runs to 14 residues. Germline V gene sequence: CDR1 LNHDA, CDR2 SQIVND (reference sequence). CDR3 coding DNA: TGTGCCAGTAGTATTACACAGGGGAACACTGAAGCTTTCTTT. It specifies CASSITQGNTEAFF.